This T cell receptor beta chain derives from a study of T-cell reconstitution after alpha-beta-depleted transplantation in children. This clonotype was seen at least ten times. Per germline, CDR1 SGHDN and CDR2 FVKESK. The CDR3 runs 13 residues. V was cut by 2 bases and J by 2 bases, with 6 bases left in between. TCRbeta library construction was performed incorporating unique molecular identifiers. TCRdb redid the calling of the PCR reads with MiXCR, one entry per CDR3 protein. The table includes about 110,000 distinct CDR3 sequences, about a tenth detected once. The origin of this receptor is a human donor who donated a stem cell graft to a child with acute lymphoblastic leukemia. V is TRBV14 and J is TRBJ2-5; no definite D call. The sequencing used PBMCs from the stem cell graft donor, collected from the stem cell graft. This CDR3 reads CASSQYVQETQYF. The CDR3 bases are TGTGCCAGCAGCCAATACGTTCAAGAGACCCAGTACTTC.